The rows below give T cell receptor beta chains drawn from one sample of a study of blood T cell repertoires in COVID-19. Clones were read by immunoSEQ multiplex PCR, and TCRdb kept only the in-frame ones, dropping some. The sample shows fewer than 450,000 clones, around 90% of them seen only once. Sequenced sample: peripheral blood. These receptors were obtained from a woman aged 18-29 years who had recovered from COVID-19. CDR3s include the opening cysteine and the closing phenylalanine or tryptophan. Fields, in order: D gene, V gene, CDR3 protein. The D gene is left open where the match is weak.

D gene: TRBD1; V gene: TRBV7-9; CDR3 protein: CASSFKTGATNTGELFF
D gene: TRBD1; V gene: TRBV27; CDR3 protein: CASSPLTGGAVQPQHF
D gene: TRBD2; V gene: TRBV5-1; CDR3 protein: CASSTGTSGREDTQYF
D gene: .; V gene: TRBV14; CDR3 protein: CASSPRAGLYNLHF
D gene: TRBD1; V gene: TRBV27; CDR3 protein: CASSYRGRNQPQHF
D gene: TRBD1; V gene: TRBV6-2/TRBV6-3; CDR3 protein: CASSLGQGRVETQYF
D gene: .; V gene: TRBV5-1; CDR3 protein: CASSLAHNPPSDTQYF
D gene: TRBD2; V gene: TRBV4-1; CDR3 protein: CASSQIPGLASSTDTQYF
D gene: .; V gene: TRBV7-9; CDR3 protein: CASSHPSTDTQYF
D gene: .; V gene: TRBV5-1; CDR3 protein: CASSSGASNYGYTF
D gene: TRBD1; V gene: TRBV10-3; CDR3 protein: CAISGGQDFNYGYTF
D gene: TRBD2; V gene: TRBV6-2/TRBV6-3; CDR3 protein: CASGPLGLAGGPSSYNEQFF
D gene: .; V gene: TRBV6-6; CDR3 protein: CASNVAGRELFF
D gene: .; V gene: TRBV7-9; CDR3 protein: CASSGHPRQNTEAFF
D gene: .; V gene: TRBV9; CDR3 protein: CASSSGRATNEKLFF
D gene: .; V gene: TRBV5-1; CDR3 protein: CASSLASVRETQYF
D gene: .; V gene: TRBV6-2/TRBV6-3; CDR3 protein: CASSYTGYGYTF
D gene: .; V gene: TRBV21-1; CDR3 protein: CASSGPGQGGTEAFF
D gene: TRBD1; V gene: TRBV2; CDR3 protein: CASSPGQGMKGNQPQHF
D gene: TRBD2; V gene: TRBV4-1; CDR3 protein: CASSQALAGGPRETQYF
D gene: .; V gene: TRBV9; CDR3 protein: CASSGQGGLLLDTQYF
D gene: .; V gene: TRBV5-6; CDR3 protein: CASSLARGEAFF
D gene: TRBD2; V gene: TRBV11-3; CDR3 protein: CASSLGLAGKETQYF
D gene: TRBD2; V gene: TRBV5-1; CDR3 protein: CASSLGAGGVTGELFF
D gene: TRBD2; V gene: TRBV11-3; CDR3 protein: CASSSGGSGRYNEQFF
D gene: .; V gene: TRBV27; CDR3 protein: CASSSTGSNQPQHF
D gene: .; V gene: TRBV7-8; CDR3 protein: CASSSGQLRRYGYTF
D gene: .; V gene: TRBV6-5; CDR3 protein: CASSWGMNTEAFF
D gene: TRBD1; V gene: TRBV7-9; CDR3 protein: CASSLGTVNTGELFF
D gene: .; V gene: TRBV2; CDR3 protein: CASRDSVYQETQYF
D gene: TRBD2; V gene: TRBV4-3; CDR3 protein: CASSQEGVAGESYNEQFF
D gene: TRBD2; V gene: TRBV18; CDR3 protein: CASSPRSSGVSTDTQYF
D gene: TRBD1; V gene: TRBV19; CDR3 protein: CASRNQGEFGYTF
D gene: TRBD2; V gene: TRBV5-1; CDR3 protein: CASSPLAGTGELFF
D gene: TRBD2; V gene: TRBV28; CDR3 protein: CASSLSTSGYETQYF
D gene: TRBD2; V gene: TRBV5-8; CDR3 protein: CASSLGSGRAVSTDTQYF
D gene: .; V gene: TRBV6-5; CDR3 protein: CASTQFGEAEAFF
D gene: .; V gene: TRBV30; CDR3 protein: CAWRTSVSTDTQYF
D gene: TRBD1; V gene: TRBV2; CDR3 protein: CASRDRGTLTNYGYTF
D gene: TRBD2; V gene: TRBV11-2; CDR3 protein: CASSLILAGGTQYF
D gene: .; V gene: TRBV3-1/TRBV3-2; CDR3 protein: CASSQDSRGKAEAFF
D gene: .; V gene: TRBV9; CDR3 protein: CASSVGSLYNEQFF
D gene: .; V gene: TRBV11-3; CDR3 protein: CASSPRTREATDTQYF
D gene: .; V gene: TRBV19; CDR3 protein: CASSMGGLINQPQHF
D gene: .; V gene: TRBV7-2; CDR3 protein: CASSPETAFIGGYTF
D gene: .; V gene: TRBV21-1; CDR3 protein: CASSPSGSTDTQYF
D gene: TRBD1; V gene: TRBV19; CDR3 protein: CASSIWDRDDQPQHF
D gene: .; V gene: TRBV5-1; CDR3 protein: CASSLSTGSGNTIYF
D gene: TRBD2; V gene: TRBV7-2; CDR3 protein: CASSLDFLAGDTQYF
D gene: TRBD1; V gene: TRBV3-1/TRBV3-2; CDR3 protein: CATKRQGLGTEAFF
D gene: TRBD1; V gene: TRBV9; CDR3 protein: CASSATGTGGYYEQFF
D gene: .; V gene: TRBV7-2; CDR3 protein: CASSFVRETQHF
D gene: .; V gene: TRBV11-2; CDR3 protein: CASSLALGGTGELFF